This T cell receptor beta chain was identified in a study of PD-L1 blockade in urothelial cancer. Study details: Patients had been given 0 to 3 earlier chemotherapy regimens.

TCRdb keeps only in-frame clones here, not all; method: immunoSEQ multiplex PCR. Of approximately 38,000 clones listed, 65% to 85% were seen once; the top ten hold around 16%. Trimming took 7 bases from V and 8 from J; bases not matched to a gene: 12. CDR3 length: 14 residues. Germline-derived CDR1 and CDR2 are SQVTM and ANQGSEA. J is TRBJ1-2 and V is TRBV29-1; 11 positions match TRBD1. The source of this sequence is a man in his 60s with urothelial cancer. The sample was PBMCs, taken around atezolizumab (anti-PD-L1) treatment. In DNA, the CDR3 is TGCAGCGCTACCGCAGGACAGGGGGCGACAGGCTACACCTTC. It is translated as CSATAGQGATGYTF.